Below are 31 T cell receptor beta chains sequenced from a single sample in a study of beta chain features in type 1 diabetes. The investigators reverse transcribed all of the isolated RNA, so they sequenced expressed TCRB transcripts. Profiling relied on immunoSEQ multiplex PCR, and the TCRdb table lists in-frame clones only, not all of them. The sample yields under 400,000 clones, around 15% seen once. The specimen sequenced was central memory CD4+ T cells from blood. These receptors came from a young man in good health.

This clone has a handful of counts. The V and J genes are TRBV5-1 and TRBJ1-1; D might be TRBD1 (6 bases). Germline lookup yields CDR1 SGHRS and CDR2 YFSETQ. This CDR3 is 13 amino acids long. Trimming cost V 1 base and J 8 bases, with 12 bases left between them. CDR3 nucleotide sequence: TGCGCCAGCAGCTTGCGGGGGCAGTCCGAAGCTTTCTTT. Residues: CASSLRGQSEAFF. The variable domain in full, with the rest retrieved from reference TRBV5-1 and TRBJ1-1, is KAGVTQTPRYLIKTRGQQVTLSCSPISGHRSVSWYQQTPGQGLQFLFEYFSETQRNKGNFPGRFSGRQFSNSRSEMNVSTLELGDSALYLCASSLRGQSEAFFGQGTRLTVV.

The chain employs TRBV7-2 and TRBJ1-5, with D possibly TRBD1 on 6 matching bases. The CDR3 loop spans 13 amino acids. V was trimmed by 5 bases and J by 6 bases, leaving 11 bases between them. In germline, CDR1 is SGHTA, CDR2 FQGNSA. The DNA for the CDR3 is TGTGCCAGCAGCCCCGCAGGGGTTCAGCCCCAGCATTTT. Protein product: CASSPAGVQPQHF.

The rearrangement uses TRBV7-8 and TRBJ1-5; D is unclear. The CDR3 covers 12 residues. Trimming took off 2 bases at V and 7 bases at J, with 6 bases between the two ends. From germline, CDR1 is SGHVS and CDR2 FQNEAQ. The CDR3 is CASSLFRQPQHF. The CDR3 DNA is TGTGCCAGCAGCTTATTTAGGCAGCCCCAGCATTTT.

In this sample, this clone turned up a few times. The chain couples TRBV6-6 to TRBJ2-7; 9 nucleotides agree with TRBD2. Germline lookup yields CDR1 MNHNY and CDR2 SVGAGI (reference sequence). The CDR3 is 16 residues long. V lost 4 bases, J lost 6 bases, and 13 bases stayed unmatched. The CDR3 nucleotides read TGTGCCAGCAGTTTTTCCCCCCCGCGGGAGGGCTTCGAGCAGTACGTC. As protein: CASSFSPPREGFEQYV.

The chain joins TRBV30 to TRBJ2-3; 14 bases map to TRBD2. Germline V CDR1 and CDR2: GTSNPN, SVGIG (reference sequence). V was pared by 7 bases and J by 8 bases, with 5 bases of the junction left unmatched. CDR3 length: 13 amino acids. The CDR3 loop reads CASGLAGVGTQYF. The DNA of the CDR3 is TGTGCCTCGGGACTAGCGGGAGTGGGTACGCAGTATTTT.

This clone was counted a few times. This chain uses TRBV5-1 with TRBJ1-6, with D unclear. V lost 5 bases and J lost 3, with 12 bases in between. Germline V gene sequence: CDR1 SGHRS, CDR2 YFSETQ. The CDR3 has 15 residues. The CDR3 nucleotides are TGCGCCAGCAGGTCGGAGCCGATCTATAATTCACCCCTCCACTTT. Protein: CASRSEPIYNSPLHF.

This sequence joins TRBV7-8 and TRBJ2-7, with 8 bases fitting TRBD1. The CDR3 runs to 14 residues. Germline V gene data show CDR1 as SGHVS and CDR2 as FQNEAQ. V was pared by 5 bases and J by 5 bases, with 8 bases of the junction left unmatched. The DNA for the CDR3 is TGTGCCAGCAGCCGACCGGACAGGGCACACGAGCAGTACTTC. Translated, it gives CASSRPDRAHEQYF.

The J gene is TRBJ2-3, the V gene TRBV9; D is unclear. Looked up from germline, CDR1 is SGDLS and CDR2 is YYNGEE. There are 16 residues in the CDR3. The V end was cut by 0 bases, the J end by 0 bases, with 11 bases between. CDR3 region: CASSVEVPSSTDTQYF. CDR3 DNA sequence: TGTGCCAGCAGCGTAGAGGTCCCGTCTAGCACAGATACGCAGTATTTT.

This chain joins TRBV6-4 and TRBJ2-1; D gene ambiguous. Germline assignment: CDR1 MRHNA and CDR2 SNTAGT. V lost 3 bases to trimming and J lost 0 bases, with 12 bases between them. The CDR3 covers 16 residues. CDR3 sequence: CASSERRMLSYNEQFF. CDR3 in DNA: TGTGCCAGCAGTGAACGACGGATGCTCTCCTACAATGAGCAGTTCTTC.

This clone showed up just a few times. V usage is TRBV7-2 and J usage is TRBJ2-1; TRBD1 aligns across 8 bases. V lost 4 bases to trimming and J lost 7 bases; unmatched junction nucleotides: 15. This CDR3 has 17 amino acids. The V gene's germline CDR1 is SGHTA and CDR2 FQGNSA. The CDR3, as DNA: TGTGCCAGCAGCTCCCAAAGTTGGGGGACAGGTAGAAATGAGCAGTTCTTC. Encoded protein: CASSSQSWGTGRNEQFF.

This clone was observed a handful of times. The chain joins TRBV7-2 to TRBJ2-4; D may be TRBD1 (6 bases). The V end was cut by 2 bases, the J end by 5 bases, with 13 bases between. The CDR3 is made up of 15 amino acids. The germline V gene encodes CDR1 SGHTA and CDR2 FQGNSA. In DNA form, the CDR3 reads TGTGCCAGCAGCTTAATTTGGGACACCGAAAACATTCAGTACTTC. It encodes CASSLIWDTENIQYF.

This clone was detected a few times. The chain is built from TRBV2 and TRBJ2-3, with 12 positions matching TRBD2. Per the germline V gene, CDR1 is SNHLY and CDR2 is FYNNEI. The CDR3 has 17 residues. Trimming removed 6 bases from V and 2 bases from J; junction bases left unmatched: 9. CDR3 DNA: TGTGCCAGCAGCCGGACTAGCGGGGCTACGTTCACAGATACGCAGTATTTT. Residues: CASSRTSGATFTDTQYF.

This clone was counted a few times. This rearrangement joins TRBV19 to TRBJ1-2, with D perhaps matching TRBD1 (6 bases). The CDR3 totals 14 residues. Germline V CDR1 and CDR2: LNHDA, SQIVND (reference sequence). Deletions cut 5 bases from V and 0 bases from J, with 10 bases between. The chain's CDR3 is CASSQRTANYGYTF. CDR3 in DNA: TGTGCCAGTAGTCAAAGGACAGCTAACTATGGCTACACCTTC.

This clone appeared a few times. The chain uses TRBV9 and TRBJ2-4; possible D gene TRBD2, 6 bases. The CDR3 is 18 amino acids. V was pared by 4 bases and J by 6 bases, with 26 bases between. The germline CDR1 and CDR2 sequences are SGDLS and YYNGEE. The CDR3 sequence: CASSRAPPGALGGNIQYF. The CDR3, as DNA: TGTGCCAGCAGCAGAGCCCCACCGGGAGCACTGGGCGGAAACATTCAGTACTTC. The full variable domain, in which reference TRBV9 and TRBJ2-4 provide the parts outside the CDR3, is DSGVTQTPKHLITATGQRVTLRCSPRSGDLSVYWYQQSLDQGLQFLIQYYNGEERAKGNILERFSAQQFPDLHSELNLSSLELGDSALYFCASSRAPPGALGGNIQYFGAGTRLSVL.

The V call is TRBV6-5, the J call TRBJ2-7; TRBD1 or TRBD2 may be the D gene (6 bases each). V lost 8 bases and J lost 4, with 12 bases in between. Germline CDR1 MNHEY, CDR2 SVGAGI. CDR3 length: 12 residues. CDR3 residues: CASARGPYEQYF. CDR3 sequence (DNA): TGTGCCAGCGCTCGGGGGCCGTACGAGCAGTACTTC.

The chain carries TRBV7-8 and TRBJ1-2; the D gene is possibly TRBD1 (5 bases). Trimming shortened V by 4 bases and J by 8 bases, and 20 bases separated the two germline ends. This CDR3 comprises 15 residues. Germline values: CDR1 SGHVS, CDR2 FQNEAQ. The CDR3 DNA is TGTGCCAGCAGCTCGTACAGGTTACCCACGGGGGGCTACACCTTC. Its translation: CASSSYRLPTGGYTF. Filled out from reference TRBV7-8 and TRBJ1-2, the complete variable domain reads GAGVSQSPRYKVAKRGQDVALRCDPISGHVSLFWYQQALGQGPEFLTYFQNEAQLDKSGLPSDRFFAERPEGSVSTLKIQRTQQEDSAVYLCASSSYRLPTGGYTFGSGTRLTVV.

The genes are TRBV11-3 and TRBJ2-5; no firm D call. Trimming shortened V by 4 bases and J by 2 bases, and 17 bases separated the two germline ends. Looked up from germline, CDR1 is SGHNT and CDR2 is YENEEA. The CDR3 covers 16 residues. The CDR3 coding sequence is TGTGCCAGCAGCTCTGGACGGACCGCCGAACAAGAGACCCAGTACTTC. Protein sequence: CASSSGRTAEQETQYF.

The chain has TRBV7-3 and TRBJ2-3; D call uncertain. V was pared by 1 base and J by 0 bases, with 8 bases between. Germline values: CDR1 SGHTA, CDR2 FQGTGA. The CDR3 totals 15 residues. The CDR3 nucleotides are TGTGCCAGCAGCTTAAACGTCGGGAGCACAGATACGCAGTATTTT. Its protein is CASSLNVGSTDTQYF.

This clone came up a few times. CDR3 sequence: CASSSEGDGYTF. CDR3 coding DNA: TGTGCCAGCAGCTCGGAGGGGGACGGCTACACCTTC. The rearrangement links TRBV11-2 to TRBJ1-2; a weak D match, TRBD1 (6 bases). Trimming left V 4 bases short and J 8 bases short, with 11 bases between. The germline V gene has CDR1 SGHAT and CDR2 FQNNGV. The CDR3 length is 12 residues.

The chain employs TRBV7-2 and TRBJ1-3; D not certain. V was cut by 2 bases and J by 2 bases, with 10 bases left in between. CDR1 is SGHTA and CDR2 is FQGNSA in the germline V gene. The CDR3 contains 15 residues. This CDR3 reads CASSLTTSAGNTIYF. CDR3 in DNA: TGTGCCAGCAGCTTAACTACCAGTGCTGGAAACACCATATATTTT. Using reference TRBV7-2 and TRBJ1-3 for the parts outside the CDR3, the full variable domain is GAGVSQSPSNKVTEKGKDVELRCDPISGHTALYWYRQSLGQGLEFLIYFQGNSAPDKSGLPSDRFSAERTGGSVSTLTIQRTQQEDSAVYLCASSLTTSAGNTIYFGEGSWLTVV.

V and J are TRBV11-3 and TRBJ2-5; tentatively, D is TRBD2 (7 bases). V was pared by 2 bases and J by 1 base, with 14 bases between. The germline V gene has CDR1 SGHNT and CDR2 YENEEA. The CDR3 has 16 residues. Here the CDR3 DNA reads TGTGCCAGCAGCTTATCGGGGGGCGCCGGCCAAGAGACCCAGTACTTC. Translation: CASSLSGGAGQETQYF.

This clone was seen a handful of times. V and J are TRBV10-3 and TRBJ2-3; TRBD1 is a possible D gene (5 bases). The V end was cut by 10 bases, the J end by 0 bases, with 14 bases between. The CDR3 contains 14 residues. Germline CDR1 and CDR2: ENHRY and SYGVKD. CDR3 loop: CATLVGPSTDTQYF. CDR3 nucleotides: TGTGCCACCCTGGTGGGGCCTAGCACAGATACGCAGTATTTT.

The CDR3 sequence is CASSHDFGTGSTEAFF. CDR3 nucleotides: TGTGCCAGCAGCCACGATTTTGGGACAGGGTCGACTGAAGCTTTCTTT. This chain connects TRBV7-9 to TRBJ1-1; TRBD1 aligns across 9 bases. The CDR3 sequence is 16 residues long. The germline gives CDR1 SEHNR, CDR2 FQNEAQ (reference sequence). V lost 5 bases to trimming and J lost 5 bases; unmatched junction nucleotides: 12.

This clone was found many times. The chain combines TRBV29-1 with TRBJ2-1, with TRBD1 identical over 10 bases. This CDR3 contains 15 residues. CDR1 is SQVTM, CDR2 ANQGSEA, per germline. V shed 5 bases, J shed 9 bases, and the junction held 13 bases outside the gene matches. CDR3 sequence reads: CSVFLQRQGASEQFF. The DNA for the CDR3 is TGCAGCGTTTTTCTACAACGACAGGGGGCTAGTGAGCAGTTCTTC.

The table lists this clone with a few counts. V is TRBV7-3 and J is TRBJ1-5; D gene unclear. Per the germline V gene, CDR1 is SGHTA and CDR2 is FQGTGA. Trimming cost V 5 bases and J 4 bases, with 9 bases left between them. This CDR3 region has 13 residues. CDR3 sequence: CASSPAPNQPQHF. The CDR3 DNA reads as TGTGCCAGCAGCCCCGCTCCAAATCAGCCCCAGCATTTT.

CDR3 region: CASSLVAGAQETQYF. The CDR3 DNA reads TGTGCCAGCAGCTTAGTGGCGGGGGCGCAAGAGACCCAGTACTTC. The chain couples TRBV7-2 to TRBJ2-5; D perhaps matches TRBD2 (7 bases). Germline V gene lookup returns CDR1 SGHTA and CDR2 FQGNSA. This CDR3 spans 15 amino acids. V dropped 1 base and J dropped 2 bases, with 11 bases sitting between them.

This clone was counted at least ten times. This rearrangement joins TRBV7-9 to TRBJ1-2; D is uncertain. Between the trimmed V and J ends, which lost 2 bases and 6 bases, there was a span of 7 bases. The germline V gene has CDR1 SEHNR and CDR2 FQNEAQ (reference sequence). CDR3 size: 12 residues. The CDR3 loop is CASSLSQDGYTF. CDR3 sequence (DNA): TGTGCCAGCAGCTTAAGCCAGGATGGCTACACCTTC.

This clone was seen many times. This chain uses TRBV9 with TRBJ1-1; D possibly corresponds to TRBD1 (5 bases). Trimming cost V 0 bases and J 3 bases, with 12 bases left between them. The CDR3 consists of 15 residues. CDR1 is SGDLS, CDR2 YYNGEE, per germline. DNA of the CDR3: TGTGCCAGCAGCGTAGTGGCAGGGTGGGACACTGAAGCTTTCTTT. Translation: CASSVVAGWDTEAFF.

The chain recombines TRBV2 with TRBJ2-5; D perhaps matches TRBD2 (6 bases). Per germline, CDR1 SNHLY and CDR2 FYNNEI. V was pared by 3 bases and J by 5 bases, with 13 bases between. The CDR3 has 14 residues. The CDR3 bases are TGTGCCAGCAGTGATGTAAAGGGGAGGGAGACCCAGTACTTC. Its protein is CASSDVKGRETQYF.

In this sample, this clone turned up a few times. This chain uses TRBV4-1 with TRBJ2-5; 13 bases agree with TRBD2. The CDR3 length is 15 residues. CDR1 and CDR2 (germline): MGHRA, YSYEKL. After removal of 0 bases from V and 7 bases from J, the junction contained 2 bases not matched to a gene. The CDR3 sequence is CASSQEGLAGVTQYF. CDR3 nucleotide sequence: TGCGCCAGCAGCCAAGAAGGACTAGCGGGAGTGACCCAGTACTTC.

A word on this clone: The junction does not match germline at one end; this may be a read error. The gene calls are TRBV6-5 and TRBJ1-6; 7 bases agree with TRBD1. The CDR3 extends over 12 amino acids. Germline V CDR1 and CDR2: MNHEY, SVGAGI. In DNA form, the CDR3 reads TGTGCCAGCAGTGAAGGGAACAGGGGTCCCTCCTTT. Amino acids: CASSEGNRGPSF.